This T cell receptor (beta chain) was profiled in a study of monozygotic twins with cystic fibrosis. Germline loops: CDR1 SGHRS, CDR2 YFSETQ. The CDR3 has 16 amino acids. V was trimmed by 0 bases and J by 6 bases, leaving 17 bases between them. Assay used: immunoSEQ multiplex PCR; TCRdb lists only in-frame clones, some missing. This sample has about 14,000 clones, with 90% to 95% found just once. Sequenced input: blood. The chain links TRBV5-1 to TRBJ2-3; maybe TRBD1 (6 bases). The origin of this receptor is a girl aged 2 to 9 with cystic fibrosis. CDR3 region: CASSLAGATHADTQYF. Written as DNA, the CDR3 is TGCGCCAGCAGCTTGGCAGGGGCAACGCACGCGGATACGCAGTATTTT.